This T cell receptor beta chain was sequenced for a study of technical replicates of blood from several donors. The germline V and J ends were trimmed by 6 bases and 7 bases, with 10 bases remaining between them. Germline V gene data show CDR1 as MNHEY and CDR2 as SVGAGI. This CDR3 has 13 amino acids. TCRdb keeps only in-frame clones here, not all; method: immunoSEQ multiplex PCR. The sample has tens of thousands of clones, almost 95% seen once. The sample comprised PBMCs. The chain employs TRBV6-5 and TRBJ1-6, with unresolved D. This TCR was recovered from a human donor in good health. Some clones in this sample may be carry-over from other donors' samples. The CDR3, as DNA: TGTGCCAGCAGGGAGACGGGAAATTCACCCCTCCACTTT. This codes for CASRETGNSPLHF.